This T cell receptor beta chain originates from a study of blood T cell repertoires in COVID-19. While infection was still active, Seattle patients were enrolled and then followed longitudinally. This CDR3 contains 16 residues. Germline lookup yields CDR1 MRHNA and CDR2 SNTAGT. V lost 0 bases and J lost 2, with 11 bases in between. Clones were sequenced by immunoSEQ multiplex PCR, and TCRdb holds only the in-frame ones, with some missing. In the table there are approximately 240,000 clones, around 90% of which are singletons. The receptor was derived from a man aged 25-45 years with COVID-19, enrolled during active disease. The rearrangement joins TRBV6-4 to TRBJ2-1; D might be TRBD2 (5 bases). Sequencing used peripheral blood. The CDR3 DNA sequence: TGTGCCAGCAGTGACTCCGCGGGTCATGCCTACAATGAGCAGTTCTTC. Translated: CASSDSAGHAYNEQFF.